The source of this TCR beta chain is a study of cytomegalovirus exposure and HLA in healthy donors. Primers included in the PCR were 60 Vbeta and 13 Jbeta primers. The protocol was immunoSEQ multiplex PCR, while the TCRdb copy is restricted to in-frame clones and leaves out a portion. The sample consists of 100,000 to 150,000 clones, over 65% of them appearing once. Notes on the study in general: Accounts indicate the classifier identified cytomegalovirus status with strong specificity and sensitivity. TCR beta V segments were, for the most part, productive about 87% or about 30% of the time in an earlier analysis.

Points on this clone: Its antigen is as yet unknown.

The length of the CDR3 is 15 residues. Germline V gives CDR1 MNHNS, CDR2 SASEGT. With V trimmed by 7 bases and J by 1 base, 4 bases remained unmatched. Sequencing was done on a sample of PBMCs. The chain joins TRBV6-1 to TRBJ2-3, with 11 positions matching TRBD2. The clonotype comes from a man aged 25 to 40 in good health and CMV-seropositive. CDR3 coding DNA: TGTGCCAGCATGACTAGCGGGGACGGCACAGATACGCAGTATTTT. It yields the protein CASMTSGDGTDTQYF.